These T cell receptor beta chains were read from a single sample in a study of blood T cells in healthy people across ages. TCRdb independently ran MiXCR on the 5' RACE reads; one entry per CDR3 protein. The top ten clones hold around 13% of a sample with 1 million to 1.2 million distinct CDR3 sequences, more than 30% of them seen once. The sequenced material came from blood. These receptors were collected from a man aged 18 to 35 in good health. Both conserved end residues are part of each CDR3. Each record gives: clone size, J gene, D gene, V gene, CDR3 protein, CDR3 DNA. The D gene is left open where the match is weak. The listing skips clone size in some rows; elsewhere it reads once, few, many or a size class.

clone size: few; J gene: TRBJ2-3; D gene: NA; V gene: TRBV12-5; CDR3 protein: CASGSPHRSLTDTQYF; CDR3 DNA: TGTGCTAGTGGTTCCCCCCACAGGAGCCTTACAGATACGCAGTATTTT
clone size: many; J gene: TRBJ2-1; D gene: NA; V gene: TRBV5-1; CDR3 protein: CASSSHQLSSYNEQFF; CDR3 DNA: TGCGCCAGCAGCTCCCATCAGCTGAGCTCCTACAATGAGCAGTTCTTC
clone size: many; J gene: TRBJ1-1; D gene: TRBD1; V gene: TRBV9; CDR3 protein: CASSAGTGGTEAFF; CDR3 DNA: TGTGCCAGCAGCGCCGGGACAGGGGGCACTGAAGCTTTCTTT
clone size: NA; J gene: TRBJ2-7; D gene: NA; V gene: TRBV20-1; CDR3 protein: CSARMPYEQYF; CDR3 DNA: TGCAGTGCTAGGATGCCCTACGAGCAGTACTTC
clone size: NA; J gene: TRBJ2-1; D gene: TRBD2; V gene: TRBV12-3/TRBV12-4; CDR3 protein: CASSSSGVSYNEQFF; CDR3 DNA: TGTGCCAGCAGTTCTAGCGGGGTCTCCTACAATGAGCAGTTCTTC
clone size: few; J gene: TRBJ2-3; D gene: NA; V gene: TRBV6-2/TRBV6-3; CDR3 protein: CASSYLKDTQYF; CDR3 DNA: TGTGCCAGCAGTTATCTAAAGGATACGCAGTATTTT
clone size: NA; J gene: TRBJ2-3; D gene: NA; V gene: TRBV7-2; CDR3 protein: CASSFPPDLGTDTQYF; CDR3 DNA: TGTGCCAGCAGCTTCCCCCCGGACCTCGGCACAGATACGCAGTATTTT
clone size: NA; J gene: TRBJ1-2; D gene: NA; V gene: TRBV20-1; CDR3 protein: CSASAVEANYGYTF; CDR3 DNA: TGCAGTGCTAGCGCAGTTGAGGCTAACTATGGCTACACCTTC
clone size: few; J gene: TRBJ2-5; D gene: TRBD2; V gene: TRBV7-2; CDR3 protein: CASSLASAGKVRETQYF; CDR3 DNA: TGTGCCAGCAGCTTAGCATCAGCGGGAAAAGTTCGTGAGACCCAGTACTTC
clone size: NA; J gene: TRBJ2-3; D gene: NA; V gene: TRBV13; CDR3 protein: CASSLIFTEDGTQYF; CDR3 DNA: TGTGCCAGCAGCTTAATCTTTACAGAAGATGGTACGCAGTATTTT
clone size: few; J gene: TRBJ2-1; D gene: NA; V gene: TRBV4-3; CDR3 protein: CASSQERASYNEQFF; CDR3 DNA: TGCGCCAGCAGCCAAGAAAGGGCCTCCTACAATGAGCAGTTCTTC
clone size: few; J gene: TRBJ2-1; D gene: TRBD1; V gene: TRBV7-2; CDR3 protein: CASSQSRDRVQQFF; CDR3 DNA: TGTGCCAGCAGCCAGTCCCGGGACAGGGTTCAGCAGTTCTTC
clone size: few; J gene: TRBJ2-5; D gene: NA; V gene: TRBV7-6; CDR3 protein: CASSLEAGSYETQYF; CDR3 DNA: TGTGCCAGCAGCTTAGAGGCAGGGTCATACGAGACCCAGTACTTC
clone size: NA; J gene: TRBJ1-5; D gene: NA; V gene: TRBV6-4; CDR3 protein: CASTRHRSNQPQHF; CDR3 DNA: TGTGCCAGCACTAGACACCGTAGCAATCAGCCCCAGCATTTT
clone size: many; J gene: TRBJ2-1; D gene: NA; V gene: TRBV9; CDR3 protein: CASSAPIKDEQFF; CDR3 DNA: TGTGCCAGCAGCGCCCCCATCAAGGATGAGCAGTTCTTC
clone size: NA; J gene: TRBJ1-1; D gene: NA; V gene: TRBV5-5; CDR3 protein: CAGRFDGSYTEAFF; CDR3 DNA: TGTGCCGGCAGGTTTGACGGGTCTTACACTGAAGCTTTCTTT
clone size: once; J gene: TRBJ2-2; D gene: TRBD2; V gene: TRBV4-2; CDR3 protein: CASSQEGMRGTRTGELFF; CDR3 DNA: TGTGCCAGCAGCCAAGAAGGGATGCGGGGGACGAGAACCGGGGAGCTGTTTTTT
clone size: NA; J gene: TRBJ2-7; D gene: NA; V gene: TRBV5-1; CDR3 protein: CASSLIGLQGYNEQYF; CDR3 DNA: TGCGCCAGCAGCTTAATTGGCCTCCAAGGGTACAATGAGCAGTACTTC
clone size: NA; J gene: TRBJ2-2; D gene: NA; V gene: TRBV7-9; CDR3 protein: CASSRARDKPTNTGELFF; CDR3 DNA: TGTGCCAGCAGCCGAGCAAGGGACAAACCGACGAACACCGGGGAGCTGTTTTTT